The sequence of this T cell receptor beta chain was determined in a study of blood T cell repertoires in COVID-19. In the source study's methods: By means of reference gene primer amplification, nucleated cell counts were estimated. The data were produced by immunoSEQ multiplex PCR, yet TCRdb's version contains in-frame clones alone and is incomplete. V and J calls and clone size are copied from that table; D and trimming were computed from the DNA. The table records a few hundred thousand clones, approximately 85% of them present only once. Germline V gives CDR1 SGHNT, CDR2 YENEEA. V dropped 1 base and J dropped 2 bases, with 11 bases sitting between them. There are 15 residues in the CDR3.

Sequenced input: PBMCs or T cells enriched from blood (not recorded which). The TCR sequence derives from a man aged 30 to 39 who had recovered from COVID-19. This chain connects TRBV11-3 to TRBJ1-2, with a tentative D call TRBD1 (5 bases). The CDR3 sequence is CASSLAPPGNYGYTF. The DNA of the CDR3 is TGTGCCAGCAGCTTAGCCCCCCCAGGGAACTATGGCTACACCTTC.